This TCR beta chain was recorded in a study of OX40 agonist ivuxolimab in advanced cancers. Study-level background: Subjects had a mean age of roughly 60 years, with a range of roughly 20 to 79; roughly 80% were male. Three patients, one with hepatocellular carcinoma and two with cutaneous melanoma, achieved partial responses.

The repertoire was sequenced with immunoSEQ multiplex PCR; TCRdb's copy has only in-frame clones and lacks some. There are 50,000 to 75,000 clones in the sample; roughly 77% occur only once, and roughly 1.2% lies in the top ten. The CDR3 totals 16 residues. The germline CDR1 and CDR2 sequences are ENHRY and SYGVKD. Regarding this clone: One end of the junction is discordant with germline, which a read error may explain.

Blood samples were obtained at baseline, cycle 4 day 1, and cycle 7 day 1. This specimen was CD4+ or CD8+ T cells sorted from blood, taken in a trial of the OX40 agonist ivuxolimab. The chain employs TRBV10-3 and TRBJ1-1; 9 nucleotides agree with TRBD1. The origin of this receptor is an adult with an advanced solid tumor such as melanoma, head and neck, liver or kidney cancer. The CDR3 sequence is CAISRTGENLNTGAFF. The CDR3 DNA reads TGTGCCATCAGTAGGACAGGGGAGAACCTGAACACTGGAGCTTTCTTT.